Shown below are 19 T cell receptor beta chains from a single sample sequenced in a study of breast tumors, draining lymph nodes, adjacent tissues. TCRdb ran MiXCR on the multiplex PCR reads and lists one entry per CDR3 protein. Of around 230,000 distinct CDR3 sequences detected, less than 40% appear once; the ten largest clones hold roughly 3.5%. Samples came from axillary lymph nodes draining the breast cancer. The sample consisted of axillary lymph node tissue. Receptors originate from a female donor with breast cancer. Some clones in this sample may be carry-over from other donors' samples.

This clonotype was found once. Germline and junction disagree at one end, which may indicate a read error. The J gene is TRBJ1-1, the V gene TRBV15; no firm D call. Looked up from germline, CDR1 is LNHNV and CDR2 is YYDKDF (reference sequence). This CDR3 has 13 amino acids. CDR3 coding DNA: TGTACCACCAGCAGAGATTTTGCAAATTCGGCTTTCTTT. This sequence encodes CTTSRDFANSAFF.

This clonotype was seen ten or more times. This chain joins TRBV20-1 and TRBJ1-2; 8 bases align to TRBD1. The CDR3 is 14 amino acids. The germline CDR1 and CDR2 sequences are DFQATT and SNEGSKA (reference sequence). V lost 0 bases and J lost 7; bases outside the gene matches: 7. In DNA, the CDR3 is TGCAGTGCTAGAGATAGGACAGGGTTCATTGGCTACACCTTC. It is translated as CSARDRTGFIGYTF.

This clonotype was observed a single time. The chain carries TRBV27 and TRBJ1-5; D gene uncertain. With 3 bases removed from V and 2 bases from J, the gap between germline ends came to 14 bases. Looked up from germline, CDR1 is MNHEY and CDR2 is SMNVEV (reference sequence). The CDR3 runs 16 residues. The CDR3 here is CASSLDGVAGNQPQHF. As DNA, the CDR3 is TGTGCCAGCAGTTTGGACGGGGTAGCGGGCAATCAGCCCCAGCATTTT.

This clonotype turned up a few times. The chain employs TRBV18 and TRBJ2-3; no clear D. The germline V gene encodes CDR1 KGHSH and CDR2 LQKENI. The CDR3 spans 14 residues. The germline V and J ends were trimmed by 4 bases and 0 bases, with 8 bases remaining between them. Here the CDR3 DNA reads TGTGCCAGCTCACTTTCTAGGAGCACAGATACGCAGTATTTT. Encoded protein: CASSLSRSTDTQYF.

This clonotype was found a few times. The genes are TRBV20-1 and TRBJ1-1, with 9 positions matching TRBD1. This CDR3 is built from 16 residues. Trimming cost V 3 bases and J 8 bases; bases outside gene matches: 16. Germline V gene lookup returns CDR1 DFQATT and CDR2 SNEGSKA (reference sequence). The CDR3 DNA sequence: TGCAGTGCTAGCATGCTTGACAGGGGGGTGGGGAGGGAAGCTTTCTTT. Its translation is CSASMLDRGVGREAFF.

The chain has TRBV5-1 and TRBJ2-7, with D tentatively TRBD2 (5 bases). The ends were cut back, 4 bases at V and 4 bases at J, with 15 bases in the middle. The CDR3 runs 14 residues. The germline V gene encodes CDR1 SGHRS and CDR2 YFSETQ. The CDR3 loop reads CASSVGTADYEQYF. As DNA, the CDR3 is TGCGCCAGCAGCGTAGGAACAGCGGATTACGAGCAGTACTTC.

Of note for this clonotype: One base away lies a much larger clone, so this may be a sequencing read error. The V gene is TRBV3-1, the J gene TRBJ1-4, with TRBD1 matching over 7 bases. The CDR3 length is 15 residues. The V gene's germline CDR1 is LGHDT and CDR2 YNNKEL (reference sequence). The CDR3 sequence is CPSSRRTGRTEKLFF. The CDR3 DNA follows: TGTCCCAGCAGCCGCCGGACAGGTAGGACTGAAAAACTGTTTTTT.

This clonotype was recorded at least ten times. The gene calls are TRBV7-9 and TRBJ2-3; 8 bases agree with TRBD2. Germline lookup yields CDR1 SEHNR and CDR2 FQNEAQ (reference sequence). The CDR3 runs to 15 residues. After removal of 6 bases from V and 2 bases from J, the junction contained 7 bases not matched to a gene. The CDR3 DNA is TGTGCCAGCAGACCCGGACTAGCCCCCACAGATACGCAGTATTTT. Translated: CASRPGLAPTDTQYF.

As to this clonotype: This may come from a read error, since a much larger clone is one base off. The DNA for the CDR3 is TGTGCCAGCAGTTTACTAGGGGCCCCGCTTGGCGAGCAGTTCTTC. As protein: CASSLLGAPLGEQFF. The rearrangement links TRBV12-3 or TRBV12-4 to TRBJ2-1, with D perhaps TRBD1 (5 bases). V was clipped by 2 bases and J by 10 bases, with 18 bases between them. The CDR3 covers 15 residues.

As to this clonotype: This could be a read error, since a much larger clone is one nucleotide away. The gene calls are TRBV11-2 and TRBJ2-1; 10 bases are a match to TRBD2. CDR1 and CDR2 from the germline V gene are SGHAT and FQNNGV. This CDR3 has 14 residues. The J segment lost 7 bases and the V segment lost 2 bases, leaving 2 bases of the junction unmatched. CDR3 protein: CASSLTSGANEQFF. In DNA, the CDR3 is TGTGCCAGCAGCTTAACTAGCGGGGCAAATGAGCAGTTCTTC. Full variable domain (outside the CDR3, taken from reference TRBV11-2 and TRBJ2-1): EAGVAQSPRYKIIEKRQSVAFWCNPISGHATLYWYQQILGQGPKLLIQFQNNGVVDDSQLPKDRFSAERLKGVDSTLKIQPAKLEDSAVYLCASSLTSGANEQFFGPGTRLTVL.

Remarks on this clonotype: A much larger clone differs by one base, so this may be a read error. The chain couples TRBV5-4 to TRBJ2-5; 7 bases fit TRBD2. From germline, CDR1 is SGHNT and CDR2 YYREEE (reference sequence). This CDR3 region has 14 residues. CDR3 nucleotides: TGTGCCAGCAGCCCTACTAGCGCCCAAGAGGCCCAGTACTTC. It encodes CASSPTSAQEAQYF.

This clonotype was observed once. The rearrangement uses TRBV7-6 and TRBJ2-3, with D hard to call. Germline CDR1 is SGHVS and CDR2 is FNYEAQ. The CDR3 totals 16 residues. Trimming removed 1 base at V and 7 bases at J, with 18 bases between. CDR3 region: CASSLGSSPQENTQYF. The CDR3 coding sequence is TGTGCCAGCAGCTTAGGTAGCAGTCCCCAGGAGAATACGCAGTATTTT.

This clonotype was picked up many times. This chain joins TRBV5-6 and TRBJ1-4; D may be TRBD1 (5 bases). Germline V gene data show CDR1 as SGHDT and CDR2 as YYEEEE. CDR3 length: 15 amino acids. Trimming cost V 5 bases and J 8 bases, with 19 bases left between them. For the CDR3, the DNA is TGTGCCAGCAGAGCGTGGCGGGGCAAGGGCGAAAAACTGTTTTTT. It encodes CASRAWRGKGEKLFF.

This clonotype was counted once. The V gene is TRBV15, the J gene TRBJ2-2; the match to TRBD2 covers 9 bases. V was pared by 2 bases and J by 0 bases, with 7 bases of the junction left unmatched. Germline V gene sequence: CDR1 LNHNV, CDR2 YYDKDF (reference sequence). CDR3 length equals 18 residues. The CDR3 loop reads CATSRTGLAFANTGELFF. The CDR3 DNA reads as TGTGCCACCAGCAGAACCGGACTAGCGTTCGCGAACACCGGGGAGCTGTTTTTT.

This clonotype was counted many times. The V and J genes are TRBV10-3 and TRBJ2-1; D possibly uses TRBD1 or TRBD2 (5 bases each). The CDR3 is made up of 16 amino acids. Germline CDR1 ENHRY, CDR2 SYGVKD. The ends were cut back, 3 bases at V and 5 bases at J, with 17 bases in the middle. CDR3 sequence: CAISDQAPRGDNEQFF. The CDR3 DNA reads as TGTGCCATCAGTGACCAAGCGCCACGAGGGGACAATGAGCAGTTCTTC.

The chain couples TRBV9 to TRBJ1-2, with D perhaps TRBD1 (5 bases). CDR1 and CDR2 (germline): SGDLS, YYNGEE. The ends were cut back, 7 bases at V and 5 bases at J, with 30 bases in the middle. This CDR3 has 18 residues. CDR3 coding DNA: TGTGCCAGCGGGCTAGCGGGACTTAGCACAGATACGCAGTATGGCTACACCTTC. Its translation: CASGLAGLSTDTQYGYTF.

This clonotype was recorded many times. The genes are TRBV20-1 and TRBJ1-3; D ambiguous. Trimming pared 6 bases from V and 0 bases from J, leaving 9 bases between. Germline values: CDR1 DFQATT, CDR2 SNEGSKA (reference sequence). This CDR3 comprises 13 residues. CDR3 sequence: CSASGNSGNTIYF. The CDR3 nucleotides are TGCAGTGCGTCTGGGAACTCTGGAAACACCATATATTTT.

This clonotype has ten or more counts. The chain joins TRBV5-1 to TRBJ2-7, with D unresolved. CDR1 and CDR2 from the germline V gene are SGHRS and YFSETQ. The V end lost 1 base, the J end lost 0 bases, and 8 bases lay between the germline ends. The CDR3 contains 14 residues. The CDR3 DNA follows: TGCGCCAGCAGCTTGAGCCCGAACTCCTACGAGCAGTACTTC. As protein: CASSLSPNSYEQYF. Full variable domain (missing parts from reference TRBV5-1 and TRBJ2-7): KAGVTQTPRYLIKTRGQQVTLSCSPISGHRSVSWYQQTPGQGLQFLFEYFSETQRNKGNFPGRFSGRQFSNSRSEMNVSTLELGDSALYLCASSLSPNSYEQYFGPGTRLTVT.

This clonotype was picked up many times. The chain has TRBV5-4 and TRBJ1-6; a possible D gene is TRBD1 (5 bases). Trimming cost V 2 bases and J 10 bases, with 10 bases left between them. The CDR3 totals 13 residues. Germline loops: CDR1 SGHNT, CDR2 YYREEE (reference sequence). CDR3: CASSFDSASPLHF. The CDR3 bases are TGTGCCAGCAGCTTCGACAGTGCCTCACCCCTCCACTTT.